The TCR beta chain described here comes from a study of T cell changes during pregnancy in multiple sclerosis. Some clones are missing from TCRdb's copy, which holds only in-frame ones; the method was immunoSEQ multiplex PCR. Of 100,000 or so clones listed, 75% to 95% are singletons. The CDR3 spans 16 residues. Looked up from germline, CDR1 is SGHRS and CDR2 is YFSETQ. The J segment lost 2 bases and the V segment lost 4 bases, leaving 11 bases of the junction unmatched. The sequenced sample was peripheral blood, obtained in the second trimester of pregnancy. The sequence derives from a female donor with multiple sclerosis, enrolled in a pregnancy study. The chain links TRBV5-1 to TRBJ2-5; 7 nucleotides align to TRBD1. CDR3 nucleotide sequence: TGCGCCAGCAGCCTATTCGGGACAGCTTCACAAGAGACCCAGTACTTC. Amino acid sequence: CASSLFGTASQETQYF.